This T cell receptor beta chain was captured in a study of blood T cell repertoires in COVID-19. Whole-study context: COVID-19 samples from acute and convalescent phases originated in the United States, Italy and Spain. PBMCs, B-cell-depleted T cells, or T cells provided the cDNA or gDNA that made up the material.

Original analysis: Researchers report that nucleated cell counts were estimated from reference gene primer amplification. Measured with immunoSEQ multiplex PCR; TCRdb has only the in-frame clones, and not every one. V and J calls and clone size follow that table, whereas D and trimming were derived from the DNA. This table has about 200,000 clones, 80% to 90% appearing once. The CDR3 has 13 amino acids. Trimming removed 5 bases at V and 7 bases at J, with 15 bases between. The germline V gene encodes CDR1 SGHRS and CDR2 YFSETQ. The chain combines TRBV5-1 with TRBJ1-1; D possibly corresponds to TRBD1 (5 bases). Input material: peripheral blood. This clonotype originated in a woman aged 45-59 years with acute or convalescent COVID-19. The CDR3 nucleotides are TGCGCCAGCAGAAGGGAAGGGGTTGGTGAAGCTTTCTTT. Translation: CASRREGVGEAFF.